The rows below give T cell receptor beta chains drawn from one sample of a study of T cell responses to AZD1222 COVID-19 vaccine. Assay used: immunoSEQ multiplex PCR; TCRdb lists only in-frame clones, some missing. The sample records tens of thousands of clones, roughly 89% being singletons. Here the sequenced sample was peripheral blood, taken 28 days after the second AZD1222 dose. The receptors here all came from an adult who received the AZD1222 COVID-19 vaccine. The CDR3 runs from the conserved cysteine through the conserved F or W. D genes are given only for firm matches. Clone sizes are given selectively: once, few, many, or a class where the clone is expanded.

CDR3nt: TGTGCCAGCAGTGTGCCTGGAAATTTCTACGAGCAGTACTTC
CDR3aa: CASSVPGNFYEQYF
d_gene: -
j_gene: TRBJ2-7
v_gene: TRBV25-1
abundance: -

CDR3nt: TGTGCCAGCAGCATCTCTAGGGAAACTCAGTATTTT
CDR3aa: CASSISRETQYF
d_gene: -
j_gene: TRBJ2-3
v_gene: TRBV7-9
abundance: -

CDR3nt: TGTGCCAGCAGTCACAGGGGGAGCACTGAAGCTTTCTTT
CDR3aa: CASSHRGSTEAFF
d_gene: TRBD1
j_gene: TRBJ1-1
v_gene: TRBV6-2/TRBV6-3
abundance: -

CDR3nt: TGCGCCAGCAGCTATACGACAGCTAACTATGGCTACACCTTC
CDR3aa: CASSYTTANYGYTF
d_gene: -
j_gene: TRBJ1-2
v_gene: TRBV5-1
abundance: -

CDR3nt: TGTGCCATCAGTGGGGACAGGAATGGCTACACCTTC
CDR3aa: CAISGDRNGYTF
d_gene: TRBD1
j_gene: TRBJ1-2
v_gene: TRBV10-3
abundance: -

CDR3nt: TGTGCCACCAGTGAACCGGGACAGGGGGCGCGGGAAGAGCAGTTCTTC
CDR3aa: CATSEPGQGAREEQFF
d_gene: TRBD1
j_gene: TRBJ2-1
v_gene: TRBV24-1
abundance: once

CDR3nt: TGTGCCATCAGTGAAGGGATGGATCAGCCCCAGCATTTT
CDR3aa: CAISEGMDQPQHF
d_gene: -
j_gene: TRBJ1-5
v_gene: TRBV10-3
abundance: -

CDR3nt: TGTGCCAGCTCCCTTGCTGGGGGCTCTGAAGCTTTCTTT
CDR3aa: CASSLAGGSEAFF
d_gene: -
j_gene: TRBJ1-1
v_gene: TRBV18
abundance: once

CDR3nt: TGTGCCAGCAGTGAAACTCAACTAGTTATGTCGGATACGCAGTATTTT
CDR3aa: CASSETQLVMSDTQYF
d_gene: -
j_gene: TRBJ2-3
v_gene: TRBV6-1
abundance: -

CDR3nt: TGTGCCAGCAGCTTTTCTGGGGGCGTAGACATTCAGTACTTC
CDR3aa: CASSFSGGVDIQYF
d_gene: -
j_gene: TRBJ2-4
v_gene: TRBV7-2
abundance: -

CDR3nt: TGCGCCAGCAGACCCTTCCTAGCGGGGGGGCAATTTGAGCAGTTCTTC
CDR3aa: CASRPFLAGGQFEQFF
d_gene: TRBD2
j_gene: TRBJ2-1
v_gene: TRBV5-1
abundance: -

CDR3nt: TGTGCCAGCAGCACTACTCTCAGAGCGGGGTCAACCGGGGAGCTGTTTTTT
CDR3aa: CASSTTLRAGSTGELFF
d_gene: TRBD2
j_gene: TRBJ2-2
v_gene: TRBV7-9
abundance: -

CDR3nt: TGTGCCAGCAGTGAGGGGACATATTATTCACCCCTCCACTTT
CDR3aa: CASSEGTYYSPLHF
d_gene: -
j_gene: TRBJ1-6
v_gene: TRBV6-1
abundance: -

CDR3nt: TGTGCCAGCAGCCAAAGAGCGGGGTACAATGAGCAGTTCTTC
CDR3aa: CASSQRAGYNEQFF
d_gene: TRBD2
j_gene: TRBJ2-1
v_gene: TRBV11-1
abundance: few

CDR3nt: TGTGCCAGCAGTGAAGTGAATGAGCAGTTCTTC
CDR3aa: CASSEVNEQFF
d_gene: -
j_gene: TRBJ2-1
v_gene: TRBV2
abundance: -

CDR3nt: TGTGCCAGTAGTGACCAGACAGGGGGCTACTATGGCTACACCTTC
CDR3aa: CASSDQTGGYYGYTF
d_gene: TRBD1
j_gene: TRBJ1-2
v_gene: TRBV19
abundance: -

CDR3nt: TGTGCCAGCAGCCCGGGCCGTCGGTATGGCTACACCTTC
CDR3aa: CASSPGRRYGYTF
d_gene: -
j_gene: TRBJ1-2
v_gene: TRBV5-8
abundance: -

CDR3nt: TGTGCCAGCAGTCGGGACGGGAACACTGAAGCTTTCTTT
CDR3aa: CASSRDGNTEAFF
d_gene: -
j_gene: TRBJ1-1
v_gene: TRBV11-2
abundance: -

CDR3nt: TGTGCCAGCAGTGAAGGGCAGGCGAACACCGGGGAGCTGTTTTTT
CDR3aa: CASSEGQANTGELFF
d_gene: -
j_gene: TRBJ2-2
v_gene: TRBV2
abundance: -

CDR3nt: TGTGCCAGCAGCCACACCGAGGCTTTGAACACTGAAGCTTTCTTT
CDR3aa: CASSHTEALNTEAFF
d_gene: -
j_gene: TRBJ1-1
v_gene: TRBV11-2
abundance: -

CDR3nt: TGTGCCAGCAGCAGGACAGGCCGCTACGAGCAGTACTTC
CDR3aa: CASSRTGRYEQYF
d_gene: TRBD1
j_gene: TRBJ2-7
v_gene: TRBV11-2
abundance: -

CDR3nt: TGTGCCAGCAGTCCGGGCAATCAGCCCCAGCATTTT
CDR3aa: CASSPGNQPQHF
d_gene: -
j_gene: TRBJ1-5
v_gene: TRBV2
abundance: -

CDR3nt: TGTGCCAGTAGTGGGCCAGGCCAAGAGACCCAGTACTTC
CDR3aa: CASSGPGQETQYF
d_gene: -
j_gene: TRBJ2-5
v_gene: TRBV19
abundance: -

CDR3nt: TGCGCCAGCAGCTTGGGGACGGTGGGCGACACCATATATTTT
CDR3aa: CASSLGTVGDTIYF
d_gene: -
j_gene: TRBJ1-3
v_gene: TRBV5-1
abundance: -

CDR3nt: TGTGCCAGCAGCCCTCTACCTACAGGGATTTCGCTCCATACTGAAGCTTTCTTT
CDR3aa: CASSPLPTGISLHTEAFF
d_gene: -
j_gene: TRBJ1-1
v_gene: TRBV5-4
abundance: -

CDR3nt: TGTGCCTGGAGTCCGGACAGTCCCACAGATACGCAGTATTTT
CDR3aa: CAWSPDSPTDTQYF
d_gene: -
j_gene: TRBJ2-3
v_gene: TRBV30
abundance: -

CDR3nt: TGTGCCAACAGTTACCCAGGACAGGGGTGGACTGAAGCTTTCTTT
CDR3aa: CANSYPGQGWTEAFF
d_gene: TRBD1
j_gene: TRBJ1-1
v_gene: TRBV6-5
abundance: -

CDR3nt: TGTGCCAGCAGCTTTAACAGGGGCACTAATGAAAAACTGTTTTTT
CDR3aa: CASSFNRGTNEKLFF
d_gene: TRBD1
j_gene: TRBJ1-4
v_gene: TRBV7-9
abundance: -

CDR3nt: TGTGCCAGCAGGCGGTTGGGGTCCTACGAGCAGTACTTC
CDR3aa: CASRRLGSYEQYF
d_gene: -
j_gene: TRBJ2-7
v_gene: TRBV13
abundance: once

CDR3nt: TGTGCCAGCAGCCAAGGTTGGGGAAGGGAGCCCCAGCATTTT
CDR3aa: CASSQGWGREPQHF
d_gene: -
j_gene: TRBJ1-5
v_gene: TRBV3-1/TRBV3-2
abundance: once

CDR3nt: TGCGCCAGCAGCCAGACCGGGACAGCAAATTCACCCCTCCACTTT
CDR3aa: CASSQTGTANSPLHF
d_gene: TRBD1
j_gene: TRBJ1-6
v_gene: TRBV4-1
abundance: -

CDR3nt: TGTGCCAGCAGTTACTTTGGATCAAATGAAAAACTGTTTTTT
CDR3aa: CASSYFGSNEKLFF
d_gene: -
j_gene: TRBJ1-4
v_gene: TRBV6-6
abundance: -

CDR3nt: TGTGCCAGCAGCTTAGGGGCCCGGGGCGGGGGGTTTACAGATACGCAGTATTTT
CDR3aa: CASSLGARGGGFTDTQYF
d_gene: TRBD2
j_gene: TRBJ2-3
v_gene: TRBV11-2
abundance: -

CDR3nt: TGTGCCAGCAGCTTGGTGGGGCAGGGGGCGGCTGAGCAGTTCTTC
CDR3aa: CASSLVGQGAAEQFF
d_gene: TRBD1
j_gene: TRBJ2-1
v_gene: TRBV5-5
abundance: -

CDR3nt: TGTGCCTGGAGTGTATCTCAGGGCCGGCCGAACACTGAAGCTTTCTTT
CDR3aa: CAWSVSQGRPNTEAFF
d_gene: -
j_gene: TRBJ1-1
v_gene: TRBV30
abundance: -

CDR3nt: TGTGCCAGCTCACCCCCGGTCCGAGATACGCAGTATTTT
CDR3aa: CASSPPVRDTQYF
d_gene: -
j_gene: TRBJ2-3
v_gene: TRBV18
abundance: -

CDR3nt: TGTGCCAGCAGCTTAGGGACAGTCTCCAATCAGCCCCAGCATTTT
CDR3aa: CASSLGTVSNQPQHF
d_gene: -
j_gene: TRBJ1-5
v_gene: TRBV7-9
abundance: once

CDR3nt: TGTGCCAGCAGTGAAGCGCTCAGGGCGGAGACCCAGTACTTC
CDR3aa: CASSEALRAETQYF
d_gene: -
j_gene: TRBJ2-5
v_gene: TRBV6-1
abundance: -

CDR3nt: TGCGCCAGCAGCTGGGGTAGCGACCACGAGCAGTACTTC
CDR3aa: CASSWGSDHEQYF
d_gene: -
j_gene: TRBJ2-7
v_gene: TRBV5-1
abundance: -

CDR3nt: TGTGCCAGCAGTACTGACAGATCCAGCCTCTATAATTCACCCCTCCACTTT
CDR3aa: CASSTDRSSLYNSPLHF
d_gene: -
j_gene: TRBJ1-6
v_gene: TRBV2
abundance: -

CDR3nt: TGCGCCAGCAGCTTGGGCGGACAGATTTACAATGAGCAGTTCTTC
CDR3aa: CASSLGGQIYNEQFF
d_gene: -
j_gene: TRBJ2-1
v_gene: TRBV5-1
abundance: -

CDR3nt: TGTGCCAGCAGTTTATCGAGCGGCATGAACACTGAAGCTTTCTTT
CDR3aa: CASSLSSGMNTEAFF
d_gene: -
j_gene: TRBJ1-1
v_gene: TRBV27
abundance: -

CDR3nt: TGTGCCTGGAGTACCCCAGTCCGGGGGCCGGGAGATACGCAGTATTTT
CDR3aa: CAWSTPVRGPGDTQYF
d_gene: -
j_gene: TRBJ2-3
v_gene: TRBV30
abundance: -

CDR3nt: TGTGCCAGCAGTGAAGGGTGGGACGCTGGCCAAGAGACCCAGTACTTC
CDR3aa: CASSEGWDAGQETQYF
d_gene: -
j_gene: TRBJ2-5
v_gene: TRBV2
abundance: -

CDR3nt: TGCGCCAGCAGCCAGACGATCGGGACGTCCAGGGCCTCTGGAAACACCATATATTTT
CDR3aa: CASSQTIGTSRASGNTIYF
d_gene: -
j_gene: TRBJ1-3
v_gene: TRBV4-1
abundance: -

CDR3nt: TGCGCCAGCAGCTCCACAACTGAAGCTTTCTTT
CDR3aa: CASSSTTEAFF
d_gene: -
j_gene: TRBJ1-1
v_gene: TRBV5-1
abundance: once

CDR3nt: TGTGCCAGCAGCATAACAGGGCTCAATTCACCCCTCCACTTT
CDR3aa: CASSITGLNSPLHF
d_gene: -
j_gene: TRBJ1-6
v_gene: TRBV25-1
abundance: -

CDR3nt: TGCAGCGCTCTGAAAGCAAACGCTGAAGCTTTCTTT
CDR3aa: CSALKANAEAFF
d_gene: -
j_gene: TRBJ1-1
v_gene: TRBV29-1
abundance: -

CDR3nt: TGCGCCAGCAGCCAGGGCCTATCTGAAGCTTTCTTT
CDR3aa: CASSQGLSEAFF
d_gene: -
j_gene: TRBJ1-1
v_gene: TRBV10-2
abundance: -

CDR3nt: TGTGCCAGCAGTTATTCCAACAGGGCGAACACTGAAGCTTTCTTT
CDR3aa: CASSYSNRANTEAFF
d_gene: -
j_gene: TRBJ1-1
v_gene: TRBV6-5
abundance: -

CDR3nt: TGTGCCACAAGGGTCGGGGGGACAGGGCGAGAGACCCAGTACTTC
CDR3aa: CATRVGGTGRETQYF
d_gene: TRBD1
j_gene: TRBJ2-5
v_gene: TRBV19
abundance: -

CDR3nt: TGTGCCAGCAGCGTAGATCACCCAGGGAGGGGGTATGGCTACACCTTC
CDR3aa: CASSVDHPGRGYGYTF
d_gene: -
j_gene: TRBJ1-2
v_gene: TRBV9
abundance: once

CDR3nt: TGTGCCAGCAGCTTAGACCGCTACGGCGAGCAGTACTTC
CDR3aa: CASSLDRYGEQYF
d_gene: -
j_gene: TRBJ2-7
v_gene: TRBV11-2
abundance: -

CDR3nt: TGCGCCAGCAGCTTGGCCGGCAACCTCTATGGCTACACCTTC
CDR3aa: CASSLAGNLYGYTF
d_gene: -
j_gene: TRBJ1-2
v_gene: TRBV5-1
abundance: -